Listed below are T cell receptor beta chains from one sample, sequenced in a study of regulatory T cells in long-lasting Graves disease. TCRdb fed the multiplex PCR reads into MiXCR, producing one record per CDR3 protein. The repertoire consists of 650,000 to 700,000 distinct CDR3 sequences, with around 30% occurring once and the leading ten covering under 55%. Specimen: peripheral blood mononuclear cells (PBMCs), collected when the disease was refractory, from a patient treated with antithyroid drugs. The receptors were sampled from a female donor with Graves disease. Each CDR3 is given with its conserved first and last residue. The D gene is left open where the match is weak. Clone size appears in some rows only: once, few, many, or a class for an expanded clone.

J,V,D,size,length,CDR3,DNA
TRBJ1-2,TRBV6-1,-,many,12,CASSDDSYGYTF,TGTGCCAGCAGTGACGACAGCTATGGCTACACCTTC
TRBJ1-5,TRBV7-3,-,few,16,CASSLAVTASNQPQHF,TGTGCCAGCAGCTTAGCTGTGACAGCTAGCAATCAGCCCCAGCATTTT
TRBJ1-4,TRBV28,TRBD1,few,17,CASSRPGTGAANEKLFF,TGTGCCAGCAGCCGGCCCGGGACAGGGGCGGCTAATGAAAAACTGTTTTTT
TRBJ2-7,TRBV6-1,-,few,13,CASSAGPYYEQYF,TGTGCCAGCAGTGCGGGACCCTACTACGAGCAGTACTTC
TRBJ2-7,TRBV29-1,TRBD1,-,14,CSVELPGQGNEQYF,TGCAGCGTTGAGTTGCCGGGACAGGGGAACGAGCAGTACTTC
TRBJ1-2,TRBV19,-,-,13,CASSISTGYGYTF,TGTGCCAGTAGTATATCAACAGGGTATGGCTACACCTTC
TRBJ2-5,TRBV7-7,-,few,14,CASSLGGVGETQYF,TGTGCCAGCAGCTTAGGCGGGGTAGGAGAGACCCAGTACTTC
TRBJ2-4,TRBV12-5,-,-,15,CASGLTRSDKNIQYF,TGTGCTAGTGGACTGACTAGGTCGGACAAAAACATTCAGTACTTC
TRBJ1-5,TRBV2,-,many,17,CASSEAPGSASNQPQHF,TGTGCCAGCAGTGAAGCGCCGGGGAGCGCGAGCAATCAGCCCCAGCATTTT
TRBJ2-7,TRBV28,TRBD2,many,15,CASSITSGYSYEQYF,TGTGCCAGCAGTATCACTAGCGGGTATTCCTACGAGCAGTACTTC
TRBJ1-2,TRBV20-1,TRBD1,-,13,CSARESQGSGYTF,TGCAGTGCTAGAGAATCACAGGGGTCTGGCTACACCTTC
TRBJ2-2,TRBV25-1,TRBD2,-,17,CASSVTSGRALPGELFF,TGTGCCAGCAGTGTGACTAGCGGGAGGGCCTTACCCGGGGAGCTGTTTTTT
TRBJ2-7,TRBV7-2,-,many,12,CASSFAVAEQYF,TGTGCCAGCAGCTTCGCGGTAGCCGAGCAGTACTTC
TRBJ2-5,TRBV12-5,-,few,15,CASGLVLAAQETQYF,TGTGCTAGTGGTTTGGTATTGGCTGCCCAGGAGACCCAGTACTTC
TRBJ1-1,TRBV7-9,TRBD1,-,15,CASSLRDRANTEAFF,TGTGCCAGCAGCTTGAGGGACAGAGCGAACACTGAAGCTTTCTTT
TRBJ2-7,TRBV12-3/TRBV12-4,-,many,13,CASSVGRIGEQYF,TGTGCCAGCAGCGTCGGCCGTATCGGCGAGCAGTACTTC
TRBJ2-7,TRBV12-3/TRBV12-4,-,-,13,CASSLAMDYYQYF,TGTGCCAGCAGTTTAGCCATGGACTATTACCAGTACTTC
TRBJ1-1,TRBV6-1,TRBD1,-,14,CASRVDRGGTEAFF,TGTGCCAGCAGAGTCGACAGGGGGGGCACTGAAGCTTTCTTT
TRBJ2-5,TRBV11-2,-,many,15,CASSPVPRVSGTQYF,TGTGCCAGCAGCCCCGTACCTAGGGTTTCTGGGACCCAGTACTTC
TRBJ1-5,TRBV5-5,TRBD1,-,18,CASSLVPPGQGRNQPQHF,TGTGCCAGCAGCTTGGTACCCCCCGGACAGGGCCGGAATCAGCCCCAGCATTTT
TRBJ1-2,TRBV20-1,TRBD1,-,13,CSARQGRNYGHTF,TGCAGTGCGCGACAGGGCCGAAACTATGGCCACACCTTC
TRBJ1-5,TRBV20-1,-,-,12,CSASYGGSPQHF,TGCAGTGCTAGTTACGGTGGGTCTCCCCAGCATTTT
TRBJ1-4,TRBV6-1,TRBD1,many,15,CASRTDRVINEKLFF,TGTGCCAGCAGGACCGACAGGGTGATTAATGAAAAACTGTTTTTT
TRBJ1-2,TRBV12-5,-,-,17,CASGLRALLTGNYGYTF,TGTGCTAGTGGTTTGCGAGCCCTTTTAACAGGGAACTATGGCTACACCTTC
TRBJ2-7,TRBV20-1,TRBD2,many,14,CSVPWEGAAYEQYF,TGCAGTGTTCCCTGGGAGGGAGCTGCCTACGAGCAGTACTTC
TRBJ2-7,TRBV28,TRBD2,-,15,CASTGGSGRTFEQYF,TGTGCCAGCACCGGGGGTAGCGGGAGGACCTTCGAGCAGTACTTC
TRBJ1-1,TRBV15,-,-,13,CATSRSARTEAFF,TGTGCCACCAGCAGATCCGCCCGCACTGAAGCTTTCTTT
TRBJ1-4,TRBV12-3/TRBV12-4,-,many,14,CASSFRQGLEKLFF,TGTGCCAGCAGTTTTAGGCAGGGCCTAGAAAAACTGTTTTTT
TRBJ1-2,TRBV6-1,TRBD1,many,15,CASRLRDRTDYGYTF,TGTGCCAGCAGGCTCCGGGACAGGACAGACTATGGCTACACCTTC
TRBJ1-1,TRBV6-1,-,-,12,CASSEAKTEAFF,TGTGCCAGCAGTGAAGCGAAAACTGAAGCTTTCTTT